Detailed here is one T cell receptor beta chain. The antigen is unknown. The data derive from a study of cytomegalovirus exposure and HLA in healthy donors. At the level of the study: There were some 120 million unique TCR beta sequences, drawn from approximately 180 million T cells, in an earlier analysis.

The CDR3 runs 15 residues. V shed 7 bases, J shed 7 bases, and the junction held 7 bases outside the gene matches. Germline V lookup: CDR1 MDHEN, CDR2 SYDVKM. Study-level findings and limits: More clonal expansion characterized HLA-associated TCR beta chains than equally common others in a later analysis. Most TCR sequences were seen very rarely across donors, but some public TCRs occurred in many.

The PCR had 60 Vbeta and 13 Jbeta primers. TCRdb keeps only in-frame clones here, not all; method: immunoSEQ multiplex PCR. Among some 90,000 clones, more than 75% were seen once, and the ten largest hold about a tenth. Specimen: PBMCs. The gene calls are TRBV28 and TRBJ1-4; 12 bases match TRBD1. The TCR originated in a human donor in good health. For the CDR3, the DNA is TGTGCCAGCACTCGGGACAGGGGGCTTGGTGAAAAACTGTTTTTT. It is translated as CASTRDRGLGEKLFF.